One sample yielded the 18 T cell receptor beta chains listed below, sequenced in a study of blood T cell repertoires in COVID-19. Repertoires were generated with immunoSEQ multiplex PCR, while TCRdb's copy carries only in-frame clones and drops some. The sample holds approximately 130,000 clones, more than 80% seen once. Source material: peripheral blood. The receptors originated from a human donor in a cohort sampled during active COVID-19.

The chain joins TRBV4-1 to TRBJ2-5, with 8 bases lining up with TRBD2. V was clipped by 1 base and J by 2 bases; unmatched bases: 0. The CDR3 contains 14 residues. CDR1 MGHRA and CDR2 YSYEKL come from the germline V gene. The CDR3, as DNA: TGCGCCAGCAGCCAAGCGGGAGGGCAAGAGACCCAGTACTTC. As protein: CASSQAGGQETQYF.

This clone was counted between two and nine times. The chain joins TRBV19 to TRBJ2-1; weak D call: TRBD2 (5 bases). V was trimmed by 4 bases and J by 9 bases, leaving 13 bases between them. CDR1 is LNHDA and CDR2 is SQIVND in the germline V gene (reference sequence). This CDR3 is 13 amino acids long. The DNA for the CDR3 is TGTGCCAGTAGTACCCTCCCTGAGGGTGAGCAGTTCTTC. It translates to CASSTLPEGEQFF.

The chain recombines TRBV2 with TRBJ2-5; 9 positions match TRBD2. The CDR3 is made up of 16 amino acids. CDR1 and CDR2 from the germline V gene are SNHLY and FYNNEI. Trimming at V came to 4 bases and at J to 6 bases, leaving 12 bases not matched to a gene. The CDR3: CASSVSSGASLKTQYF. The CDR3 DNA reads TGTGCCAGCAGTGTATCTAGCGGGGCGTCCCTAAAGACCCAGTACTTC.

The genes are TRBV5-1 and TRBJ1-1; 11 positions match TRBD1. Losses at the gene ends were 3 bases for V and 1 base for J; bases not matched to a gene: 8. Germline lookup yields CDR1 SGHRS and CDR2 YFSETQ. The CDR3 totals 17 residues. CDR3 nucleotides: TGCGCCAGCAGCTCGGATGGACAGGGGGCCGGGAACACTGAAGCTTTCTTT. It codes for CASSSDGQGAGNTEAFF.

DNA for the CDR3: TGTGCCAGTAGTGTCTACAGGGGGGGGGCCCTCCACTTT. As protein: CASSVYRGGALHF. The gene calls are TRBV19 and TRBJ1-6; TRBD1 matches at 8 bases. Germline V gene data show CDR1 as LNHDA and CDR2 as SQIVND (reference sequence). Trimming at V came to 5 bases and at J to 14 bases, leaving 8 bases not matched to a gene. There are 13 residues in the CDR3. Full variable domain (missing parts from reference TRBV19 and TRBJ1-6): DGGITQSPKYLFRKEGQNVTLSCEQNLNHDAMYWYRQDPGQGLRLIYYSQIVNDFQKGDIAEGYSVSREKKESFPLTVTSAQKNPTAFYLCASSVYRGGALHFGNGTRLTVT.

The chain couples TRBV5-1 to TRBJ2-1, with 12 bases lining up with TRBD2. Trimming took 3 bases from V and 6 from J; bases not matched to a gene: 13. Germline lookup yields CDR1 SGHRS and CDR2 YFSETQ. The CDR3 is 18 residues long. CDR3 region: CASSSSNLTSGGRNEQFF. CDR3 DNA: TGCGCCAGCAGCTCCTCGAACCTCACTAGCGGGGGGCGCAATGAGCAGTTCTTC.

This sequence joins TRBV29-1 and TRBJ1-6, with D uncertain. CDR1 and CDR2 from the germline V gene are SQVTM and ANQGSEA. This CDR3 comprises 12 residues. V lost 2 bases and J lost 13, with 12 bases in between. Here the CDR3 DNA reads TGCAGCGTTGAACACCGAGAGGATCCCCTCCACTTT. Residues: CSVEHREDPLHF.

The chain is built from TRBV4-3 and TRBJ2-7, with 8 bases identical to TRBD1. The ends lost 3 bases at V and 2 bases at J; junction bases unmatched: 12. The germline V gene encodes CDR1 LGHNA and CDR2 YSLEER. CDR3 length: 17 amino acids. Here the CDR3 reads CASSQDSGTGLPYEQYF. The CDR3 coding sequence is TGCGCCAGCAGCCAGGATTCCGGGACAGGTCTCCCCTACGAGCAGTACTTC.

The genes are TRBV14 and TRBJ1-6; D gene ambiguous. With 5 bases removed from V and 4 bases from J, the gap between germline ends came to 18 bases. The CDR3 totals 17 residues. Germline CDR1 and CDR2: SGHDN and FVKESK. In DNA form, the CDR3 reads TGTGCCAGCAGCTTACAACACAGCTCAAGTTATAATTCACCCCTCCACTTT. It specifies CASSLQHSSSYNSPLHF.

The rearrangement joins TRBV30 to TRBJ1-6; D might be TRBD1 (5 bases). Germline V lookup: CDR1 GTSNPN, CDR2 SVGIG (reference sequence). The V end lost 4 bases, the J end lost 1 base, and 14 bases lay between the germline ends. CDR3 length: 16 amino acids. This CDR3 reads CAWTPPDNSYNSPLHF. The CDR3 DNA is TGTGCCTGGACCCCTCCGGACAATTCCTATAATTCACCCCTCCACTTT.

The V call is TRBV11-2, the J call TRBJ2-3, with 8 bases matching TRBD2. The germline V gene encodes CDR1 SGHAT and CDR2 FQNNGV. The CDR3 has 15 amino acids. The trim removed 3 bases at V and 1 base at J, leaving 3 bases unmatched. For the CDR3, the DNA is TGTGCCAGCAGCTTTACTAGCGGTCGCACAGATACGCAGTATTTT. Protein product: CASSFTSGRTDTQYF.

CDR3 loop: CASSYYQQNRGQYEQYF. The CDR3 DNA is TGTGCCAGCAGTTACTACCAACAAAACAGGGGGCAATACGAGCAGTACTTC. J is TRBJ2-7 and V is TRBV6-2 or TRBV6-3, with 9 bases lining up with TRBD1. V lost 1 base, J lost 4 bases, and 11 bases stayed unmatched. Germline assignment: CDR1 MNHEY and CDR2 SVGEGT. The CDR3 is 17 residues long.

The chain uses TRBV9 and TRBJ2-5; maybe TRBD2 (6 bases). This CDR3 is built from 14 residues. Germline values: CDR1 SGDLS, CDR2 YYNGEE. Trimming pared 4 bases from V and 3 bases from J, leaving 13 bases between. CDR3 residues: CASSTGLDKETQYF. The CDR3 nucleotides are TGTGCCAGCAGCACGGGACTGGATAAAGAGACCCAGTACTTC.

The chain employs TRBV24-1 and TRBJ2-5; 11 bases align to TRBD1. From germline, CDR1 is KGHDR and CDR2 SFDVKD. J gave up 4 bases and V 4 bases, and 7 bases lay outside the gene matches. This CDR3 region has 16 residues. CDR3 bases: TGTGCCACCAGTGACTCCGGGACAGGGGGTATAGAGACCCAGTACTTC. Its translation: CATSDSGTGGIETQYF.

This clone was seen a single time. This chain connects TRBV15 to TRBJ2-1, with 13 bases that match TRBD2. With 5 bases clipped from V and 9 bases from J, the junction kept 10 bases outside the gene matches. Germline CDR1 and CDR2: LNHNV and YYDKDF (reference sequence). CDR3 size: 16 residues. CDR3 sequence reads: CATSGVLAGGPGEQFF. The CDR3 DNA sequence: TGTGCCACCAGCGGCGTACTAGCGGGAGGGCCGGGTGAGCAGTTCTTC.

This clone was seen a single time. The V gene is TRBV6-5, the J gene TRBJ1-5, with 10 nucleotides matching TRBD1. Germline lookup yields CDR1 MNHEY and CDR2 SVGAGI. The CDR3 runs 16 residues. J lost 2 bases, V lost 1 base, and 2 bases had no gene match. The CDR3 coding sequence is TGTGCCAGCAGTTACTGGGACAGGGGACGCAATCAGCCCCAGCATTTT. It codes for CASSYWDRGRNQPQHF.

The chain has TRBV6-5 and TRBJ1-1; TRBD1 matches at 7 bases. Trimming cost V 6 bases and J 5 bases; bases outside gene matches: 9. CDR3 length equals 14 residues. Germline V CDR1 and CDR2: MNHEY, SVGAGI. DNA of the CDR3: TGTGCCAGCAGAACTCTAGACAGGGCGACTGAAGCTTTCTTT. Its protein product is CASRTLDRATEAFF.

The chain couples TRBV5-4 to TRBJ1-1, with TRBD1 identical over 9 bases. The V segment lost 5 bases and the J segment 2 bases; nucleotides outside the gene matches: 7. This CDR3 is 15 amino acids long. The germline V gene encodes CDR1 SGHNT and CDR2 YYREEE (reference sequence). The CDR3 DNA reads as TGTGCCAGCAGGGGACAGGGCACTCTTAACACTGAAGCTTTCTTT. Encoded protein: CASRGQGTLNTEAFF.